This T cell receptor (beta chain) was profiled in a study of blood T cell repertoires in COVID-19. Profiled with immunoSEQ multiplex PCR; TCRdb holds only in-frame clones, not every one. The sample shows fewer than 250,000 clones, around 82% of them seen only once. Each participant's cohort was designated according to participant-reported clinical history. The clonotype was recovered from a woman aged 50 to 65 with acute COVID-19. Input material: PBMCs or T cells enriched from blood (not recorded which).

The CDR3 bases are TGTGCCAGCAGCCTGGGCCCGGCCTGGCAGTATTTT. Translated, it gives CASSLGPAWQYF. The chain joins TRBV3-1 (or the pseudogene TRBV3-2) to TRBJ2-3; D uncertain. The CDR3 is 12 residues long. Germline CDR1 reads LGHDT; CDR2 reads YNNKEL (reference sequence). The germline V and J ends were trimmed by 4 bases and 11 bases, with 13 bases remaining between them.